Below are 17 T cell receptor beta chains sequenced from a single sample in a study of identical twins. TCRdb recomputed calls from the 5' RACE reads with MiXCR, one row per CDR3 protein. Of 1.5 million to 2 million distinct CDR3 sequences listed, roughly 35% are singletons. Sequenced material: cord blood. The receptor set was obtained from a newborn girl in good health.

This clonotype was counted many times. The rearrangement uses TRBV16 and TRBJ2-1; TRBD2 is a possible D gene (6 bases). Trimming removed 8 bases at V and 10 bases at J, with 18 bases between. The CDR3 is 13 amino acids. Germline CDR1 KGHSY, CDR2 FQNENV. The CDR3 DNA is TGTGCCAGCGGAACTAGCTGGAGGTGGGAGCAGTTCTTC. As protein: CASGTSWRWEQFF. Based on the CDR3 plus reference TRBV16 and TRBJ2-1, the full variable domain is GEEVAQTPKHLVRGEGQKAKLYCAPIKGHSYVFWYQQVLKNEFKFLISFQNENVFDETGMPKERFSAKCLPNSPCSLEIQATKLEDSAVYFCASGTSWRWEQFFGPGTRLTVL.

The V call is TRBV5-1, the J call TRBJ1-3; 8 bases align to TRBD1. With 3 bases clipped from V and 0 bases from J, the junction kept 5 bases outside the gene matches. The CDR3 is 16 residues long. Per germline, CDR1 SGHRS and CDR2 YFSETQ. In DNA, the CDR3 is TGCGCCAGCAGCTCCGGGACAGGCTTCTCTGGAAACACCATATATTTT. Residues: CASSSGTGFSGNTIYF.

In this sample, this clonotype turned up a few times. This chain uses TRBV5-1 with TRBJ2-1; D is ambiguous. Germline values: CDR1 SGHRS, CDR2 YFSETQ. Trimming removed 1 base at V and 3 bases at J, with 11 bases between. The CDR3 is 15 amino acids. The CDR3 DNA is TGCGCCAGCAGCTTGCCTAGAAGTGGCTACAATGAGCAGTTCTTC. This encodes CASSLPRSGYNEQFF.

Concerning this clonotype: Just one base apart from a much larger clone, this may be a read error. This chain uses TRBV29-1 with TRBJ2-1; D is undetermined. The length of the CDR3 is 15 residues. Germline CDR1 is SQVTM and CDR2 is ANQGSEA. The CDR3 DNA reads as TGCAGCGTTGAAAAAGGCGTGGGGTCCTACGATGAGCAGTTCTTC. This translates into CSVEKGVGSYDEQFF.

The CDR3 is CSARGDPGTGAQPQHF. The CDR3 nucleotides are TGCAGTGCTAGAGGAGACCCCGGGACAGGGGCTCAGCCCCAGCATTTT. The chain links TRBV20-1 to TRBJ1-5, with 10 bases matching TRBD1. Trimming removed 1 base from V and 6 bases from J; junction bases left unmatched: 9. In germline, CDR1 is DFQATT, CDR2 SNEGSKA (reference sequence). The CDR3 totals 16 residues.

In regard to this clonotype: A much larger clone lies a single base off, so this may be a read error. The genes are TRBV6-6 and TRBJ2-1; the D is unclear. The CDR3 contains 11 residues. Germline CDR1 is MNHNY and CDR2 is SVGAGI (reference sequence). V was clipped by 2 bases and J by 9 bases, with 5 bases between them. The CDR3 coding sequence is TGTGCCAGCAGTTACAGGAGTGAGCAGTTCTTC. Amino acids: CASSYRSEQFF.

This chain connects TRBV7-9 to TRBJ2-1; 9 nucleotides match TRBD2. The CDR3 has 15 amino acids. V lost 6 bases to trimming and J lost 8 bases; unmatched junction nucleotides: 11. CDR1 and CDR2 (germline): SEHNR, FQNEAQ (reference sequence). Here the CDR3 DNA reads TGTGCCAGCAGTCCGGGACTAGCACGAGGTGATGAGCAGTTCTTC. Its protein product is CASSPGLARGDEQFF.

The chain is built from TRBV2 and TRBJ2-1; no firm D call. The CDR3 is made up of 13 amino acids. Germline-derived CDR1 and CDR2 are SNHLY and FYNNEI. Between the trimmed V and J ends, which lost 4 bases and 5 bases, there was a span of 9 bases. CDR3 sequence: CASSGLVDNEQFF. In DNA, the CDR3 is TGTGCCAGCAGTGGTCTAGTGGACAATGAGCAGTTCTTC.

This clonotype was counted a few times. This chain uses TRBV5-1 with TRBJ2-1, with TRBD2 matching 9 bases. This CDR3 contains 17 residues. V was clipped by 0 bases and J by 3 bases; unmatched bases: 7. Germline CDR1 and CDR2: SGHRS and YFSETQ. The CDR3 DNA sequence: TGCGCCAGCAGCTTGGTGTCCCTAGCGGGGTACTACAATGAGCAGTTCTTC. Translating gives CASSLVSLAGYYNEQFF. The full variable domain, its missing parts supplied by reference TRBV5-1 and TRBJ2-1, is KAGVTQTPRYLIKTRGQQVTLSCSPISGHRSVSWYQQTPGQGLQFLFEYFSETQRNKGNFPGRFSGRQFSNSRSEMNVSTLELGDSALYLCASSLVSLAGYYNEQFFGPGTRLTVL.

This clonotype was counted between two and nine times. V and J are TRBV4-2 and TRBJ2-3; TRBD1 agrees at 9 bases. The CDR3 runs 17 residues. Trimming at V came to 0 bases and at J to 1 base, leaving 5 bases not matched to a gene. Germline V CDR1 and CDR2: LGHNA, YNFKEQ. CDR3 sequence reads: CASSQEGTGKGTDTQYF. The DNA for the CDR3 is TGTGCCAGCAGCCAAGAAGGGACAGGGAAAGGCACAGATACGCAGTATTTT.

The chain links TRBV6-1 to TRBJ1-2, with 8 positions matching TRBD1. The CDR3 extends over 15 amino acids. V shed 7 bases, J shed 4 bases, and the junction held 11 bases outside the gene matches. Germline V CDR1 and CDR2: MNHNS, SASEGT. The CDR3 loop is CASINVPGQAYGYTF. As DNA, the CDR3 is TGTGCCAGCATCAATGTTCCGGGACAGGCCTATGGCTACACCTTC.

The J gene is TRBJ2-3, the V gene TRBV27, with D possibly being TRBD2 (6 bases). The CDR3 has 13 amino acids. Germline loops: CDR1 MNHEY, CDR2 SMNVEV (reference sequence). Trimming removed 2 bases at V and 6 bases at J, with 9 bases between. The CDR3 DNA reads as TGTGCCAGCAGTTTACGGGAGTGGGATACGCAGTATTTT. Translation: CASSLREWDTQYF.

CDR3 loop: CASSRGDGLFYGYTF. In nucleotides, the CDR3 is TGTGCCAGCAGCAGAGGGGACGGACTTTTCTATGGCTACACCTTC. The chain combines TRBV5-6 with TRBJ1-2; perhaps TRBD1 as D (5 bases). The CDR3 spans 15 residues. Germline V gives CDR1 SGHDT, CDR2 YYEEEE. Between the trimmed V and J ends, which lost 4 bases and 4 bases, there was a span of 17 bases. The entire variable domain, with the rest obtained from reference TRBV5-6 and TRBJ1-2, is as follows: DAGVTQSPTHLIKTRGQQVTLRCSPKSGHDTVSWYQQALGQGPQFIFQYYEEEERQRGNFPDRFSGHQFPNYSSELNVNALLLGDSALYLCASSRGDGLFYGYTFGSGTRLTVV.

DNA of the CDR3: TGTGCCAGCAGTTTAGCGGGAGTACTCTTCGAGCAGTACTTC. It is translated as CASSLAGVLFEQYF. The V gene is TRBV12-3 or TRBV12-4, the J gene TRBJ2-5, with D possibly TRBD2 on 5 matching bases. The J call may be mistaken, given a closer DNA end match to TRBJ2-7. CDR3 length: 14 residues.

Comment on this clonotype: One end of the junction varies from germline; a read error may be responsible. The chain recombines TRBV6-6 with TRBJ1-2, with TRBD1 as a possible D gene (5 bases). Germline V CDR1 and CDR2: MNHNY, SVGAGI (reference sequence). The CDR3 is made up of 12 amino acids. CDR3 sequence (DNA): TGTGCCAGCAGCTACTTTCAGGGTGGCTACACCTTC. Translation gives CASSYFQGGYTF.

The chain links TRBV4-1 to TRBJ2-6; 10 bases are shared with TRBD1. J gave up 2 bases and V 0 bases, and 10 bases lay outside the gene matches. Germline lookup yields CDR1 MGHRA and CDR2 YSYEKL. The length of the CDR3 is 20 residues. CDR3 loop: CASSQEAARDRGAGANVLTF. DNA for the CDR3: TGCGCCAGCAGCCAAGAAGCTGCCCGGGACAGGGGCGCTGGGGCCAACGTCCTGACTTTC.

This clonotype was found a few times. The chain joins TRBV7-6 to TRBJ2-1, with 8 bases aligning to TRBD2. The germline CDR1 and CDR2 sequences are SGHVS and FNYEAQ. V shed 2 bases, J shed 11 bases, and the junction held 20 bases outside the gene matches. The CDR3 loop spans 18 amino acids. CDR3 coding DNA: TGTGCCAGCAGCTTAAGGGGCTCGGGACTAGACCTTCCAAATCAGCAGTTCTTC. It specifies CASSLRGSGLDLPNQQFF. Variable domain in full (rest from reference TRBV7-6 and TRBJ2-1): GAGVSQSPRYKVTKRGQDVALRCDPISGHVSLYWYRQALGQGPEFLTYFNYEAQQDKSGLPNDRFSAERPEGSISTLTIQRTEQRDSAMYRCASSLRGSGLDLPNQQFFGPGTRLTVL.